This is a list of T cell receptor beta chains from one sample in a study of blood T cell repertoires in COVID-19. Assay used: immunoSEQ multiplex PCR; TCRdb lists only in-frame clones, some missing. The table shows about 200,000 clones, with approximately 90% occurring only once. Material for sequencing was PBMCs or T cells enriched from blood (not recorded which). All receptors come from a man younger than 40 who had recovered from COVID-19. The CDR3 runs from the conserved cysteine through the conserved F or W. The D gene is left open where the match is weak. Expanded clones are given a class, and other clones once, few, many or no size at all.

v_call: TRBV7-2
d_call: .
clone_size: .
j_call: TRBJ2-7
cdr3_nt: TGTGCCAGCAGCTTAGAGCAGGGTATGGTTCGCGAGCAGTACTTC
cdr3_aa: CASSLEQGMVREQYF

v_call: TRBV3-1/TRBV3-2
d_call: .
clone_size: .
j_call: TRBJ2-7
cdr3_nt: TGTGCCAGCAGCCAACGACCAACAGGGAGCTCCTACGAGCAGTACTTC
cdr3_aa: CASSQRPTGSSYEQYF

v_call: TRBV24-1
d_call: TRBD1
clone_size: .
j_call: TRBJ2-1
cdr3_nt: TGTGCCACCAGTGATACGGGACAGGGGAGGAATGAGCAGTTCTTC
cdr3_aa: CATSDTGQGRNEQFF

v_call: TRBV7-9
d_call: TRBD2
clone_size: .
j_call: TRBJ2-3
cdr3_nt: TGTGCCAGCAGCAGAGCGGGGGTTAGCACAGATACGCAGTATTTT
cdr3_aa: CASSRAGVSTDTQYF

v_call: TRBV9
d_call: .
clone_size: .
j_call: TRBJ1-1
cdr3_nt: TGTGCCAGCAGCGGACCGGAACAGGGTGGGTACACTGAAGCTTTCTTT
cdr3_aa: CASSGPEQGGYTEAFF

v_call: TRBV19
d_call: .
clone_size: .
j_call: TRBJ2-7
cdr3_nt: TGTGCCAGTAGTACCCCGGACCGGGGCTACGAGCAGTACTTC
cdr3_aa: CASSTPDRGYEQYF

v_call: TRBV6-2/TRBV6-3
d_call: TRBD2
clone_size: .
j_call: TRBJ2-1
cdr3_nt: TGTGCCAGCAGCCGACTAGCGGGGGTGGGCTACAATGAGCAGTTCTTC
cdr3_aa: CASSRLAGVGYNEQFF

v_call: TRBV11-3
d_call: TRBD2
clone_size: .
j_call: TRBJ2-1
cdr3_nt: TGTGCCAGCAGCCGCGGGGGTTTCTCCTACAATGAGCAGTTCTTC
cdr3_aa: CASSRGGFSYNEQFF

v_call: TRBV6-2/TRBV6-3
d_call: TRBD1
clone_size: .
j_call: TRBJ1-2
cdr3_nt: TGTGCCAGCAGTTACGGGACAGGGAGACGTGGCTACACCTTC
cdr3_aa: CASSYGTGRRGYTF

v_call: TRBV19
d_call: TRBD1
clone_size: few
j_call: TRBJ1-3
cdr3_nt: TGTGCCAGTAGGCCGACAGGGGCTGGAAACACCATATATTTT
cdr3_aa: CASRPTGAGNTIYF

v_call: TRBV15
d_call: TRBD2
clone_size: .
j_call: TRBJ2-3
cdr3_nt: TGTGCCACTATTAGCGGGAGGAGCACAGATACGCAGTATTTT
cdr3_aa: CATISGRSTDTQYF

v_call: TRBV24-1
d_call: TRBD2
clone_size: .
j_call: TRBJ2-7
cdr3_nt: TGTGCCACCAGTGATTTGATGGGAGGGGTTAAGTACTTC
cdr3_aa: CATSDLMGGVKYF

v_call: TRBV6-5
d_call: TRBD1
clone_size: once
j_call: TRBJ1-1
cdr3_nt: TGTGCCAGCAGCCTACAGGGGATGAACACTGAAGCTTTCTTT
cdr3_aa: CASSLQGMNTEAFF

v_call: TRBV7-2
d_call: .
clone_size: .
j_call: TRBJ2-4
cdr3_nt: TGTGCCAGCAGCATTGGTGCGGGAAACATTCAGTACTTC
cdr3_aa: CASSIGAGNIQYF

v_call: TRBV24-1
d_call: TRBD1
clone_size: .
j_call: TRBJ2-2
cdr3_nt: TGTGCCACCAGTGTCCACCGGACAGGTTCTAACACCGGGGAGCTGTTTTTT
cdr3_aa: CATSVHRTGSNTGELFF

v_call: TRBV7-2
d_call: .
clone_size: .
j_call: TRBJ1-1
cdr3_nt: TGTGCCAGCAGCTTTCCTGGGGGGTTGGGCACTGAAGCTTTCTTT
cdr3_aa: CASSFPGGLGTEAFF

v_call: TRBV29-1
d_call: TRBD2
clone_size: .
j_call: TRBJ2-3
cdr3_nt: TGCAGCGTTGAAGTATTGAGACTAGCGGGAGGATCAGATACGCAGTATTTT
cdr3_aa: CSVEVLRLAGGSDTQYF

v_call: TRBV4-1
d_call: .
clone_size: .
j_call: TRBJ2-1
cdr3_nt: TGCGCCAGCAGCCAAGCCGGGGTCGCGGGCAAGTTCACCCCTACCGTCAATGAGCAGTTCTTC
cdr3_aa: CASSQAGVAGKFTPTVNEQFF

v_call: TRBV25-1
d_call: .
clone_size: .
j_call: TRBJ1-2
cdr3_nt: TGTGCCAGCAGTCGAGGGAGGGATGGCTACACCTTC
cdr3_aa: CASSRGRDGYTF

v_call: TRBV13
d_call: TRBD2
clone_size: .
j_call: TRBJ2-3
cdr3_nt: TGTGCCAGCAGTTCCGGACTAGCGGGAAAACGATCAGATACGCAGTATTTT
cdr3_aa: CASSSGLAGKRSDTQYF

v_call: TRBV30
d_call: TRBD1
clone_size: once
j_call: TRBJ1-4
cdr3_nt: TGTGCCTGGACGCAGGGACAGGATAATGAAAAACTGTTTTTT
cdr3_aa: CAWTQGQDNEKLFF

v_call: TRBV4-3
d_call: .
clone_size: .
j_call: TRBJ1-1
cdr3_nt: TGCGCCAGCAGCCAAGACAGGGTGAGGCCTGAAGCTTTCTTT
cdr3_aa: CASSQDRVRPEAFF

v_call: TRBV6-2/TRBV6-3
d_call: .
clone_size: .
j_call: TRBJ1-2
cdr3_nt: TGTGCCAGCAGTTATCGGGGAGGTGGATCAGCTAACTATGGCTACACCTTC
cdr3_aa: CASSYRGGGSANYGYTF

v_call: TRBV3-1/TRBV3-2
d_call: TRBD2
clone_size: .
j_call: TRBJ2-2
cdr3_nt: TGTGCCAGCAGCCAAGATTCTCCGGGGGTTTTCGGGAGGGTCACCGGGGAGCTGTTTTTT
cdr3_aa: CASSQDSPGVFGRVTGELFF

v_call: TRBV6-4
d_call: .
clone_size: few
j_call: TRBJ2-3
cdr3_nt: TGTGCCAGCAGTGCGAGTGAGAGGGCAGATACGCAGTATTTT
cdr3_aa: CASSASERADTQYF

v_call: TRBV28
d_call: TRBD2
clone_size: .
j_call: TRBJ2-7
cdr3_nt: TGTGCCAGCATCAATAGCGGGGCCTCCTACGAGCAGTACTTC
cdr3_aa: CASINSGASYEQYF

v_call: TRBV9
d_call: .
clone_size: .
j_call: TRBJ2-3
cdr3_nt: TGTGCCAGCAGCTCCCCGGGAGTAGAGTCTAGCACAGATACGCAGTATTTT
cdr3_aa: CASSSPGVESSTDTQYF

v_call: TRBV5-4
d_call: TRBD1
clone_size: .
j_call: TRBJ1-6
cdr3_nt: TGTGCCAGCAGCACCTACAGGGGGCAAGGGAATTCACCCCTCCACTTT
cdr3_aa: CASSTYRGQGNSPLHF

v_call: TRBV10-3
d_call: TRBD1
clone_size: few
j_call: TRBJ2-7
cdr3_nt: TGTGCCATCACGTCAGGGGGTCTTTACGAGCAGTACTTC
cdr3_aa: CAITSGGLYEQYF

v_call: TRBV9
d_call: TRBD2
clone_size: .
j_call: TRBJ2-7
cdr3_nt: TGTGCCAGCAGCGCAGATAGCGGGCCCTCCTACGAGCAGTACTTC
cdr3_aa: CASSADSGPSYEQYF

v_call: TRBV7-9
d_call: TRBD1
clone_size: .
j_call: TRBJ1-1
cdr3_nt: TGTGCCAGCAGCTTACGAATGACACAGGGGATGAACACTGAAGCTTTCTTT
cdr3_aa: CASSLRMTQGMNTEAFF

v_call: TRBV19
d_call: TRBD1
clone_size: .
j_call: TRBJ1-5
cdr3_nt: TGTGCCAGTAGTAGGGACAGGCGAAATCAGCCCCAGCATTTT
cdr3_aa: CASSRDRRNQPQHF

v_call: TRBV3-1/TRBV3-2
d_call: TRBD2
clone_size: .
j_call: TRBJ2-3
cdr3_nt: TGTGCCAGCAGTGAACCGGGACTAGCGTCCGCAGATACGCAGTATTTT
cdr3_aa: CASSEPGLASADTQYF

v_call: TRBV2
d_call: TRBD1
clone_size: .
j_call: TRBJ1-4
cdr3_nt: TGTGCCAGCAGGTGGGACAGGGCGGCTAATGAAAAACTGTTTTTT
cdr3_aa: CASRWDRAANEKLFF

v_call: TRBV5-4
d_call: .
clone_size: once
j_call: TRBJ1-2
cdr3_nt: TGTGCCAGCAGCTTGTCGGACACCCTTAACTATGGCTACACCTTC
cdr3_aa: CASSLSDTLNYGYTF

v_call: TRBV29-1
d_call: .
clone_size: .
j_call: TRBJ2-2
cdr3_nt: TGCAGCGTCCCAGGGGCGCGGACCGGGGAGCTGTTTTTT
cdr3_aa: CSVPGARTGELFF

v_call: TRBV2
d_call: TRBD1
clone_size: .
j_call: TRBJ2-7
cdr3_nt: TGTGCCAGCAGGGTCTCCGGGACAGACTACGAGCAGTACTTC
cdr3_aa: CASRVSGTDYEQYF

v_call: TRBV9
d_call: TRBD2
clone_size: .
j_call: TRBJ2-1
cdr3_nt: TGTGCCAGCAGCACAACCGGGACTAGCGTCAATGAGCAGTTCTTC
cdr3_aa: CASSTTGTSVNEQFF

v_call: TRBV30
d_call: .
clone_size: .
j_call: TRBJ2-2
cdr3_nt: TGTGCCTGGAGTGTAGGGTACAGGGAGACCGGGGAGCTGTTTTTT
cdr3_aa: CAWSVGYRETGELFF

v_call: TRBV30
d_call: TRBD2
clone_size: .
j_call: TRBJ2-1
cdr3_nt: TGTGCCTGGAGCTTAAGGACTAGCGGGAATGAGCAGTTCTTC
cdr3_aa: CAWSLRTSGNEQFF

v_call: TRBV4-2
d_call: TRBD1
clone_size: .
j_call: TRBJ1-1
cdr3_nt: TGTGCCAGCAGCCAAGGTCCAGGGGGCGGTAACACTGAAGCTTTCTTT
cdr3_aa: CASSQGPGGGNTEAFF

v_call: TRBV5-1
d_call: .
clone_size: once
j_call: TRBJ2-3
cdr3_nt: TGCGCCAGCAGCTCCCGTTTTGGGGGGTCAACAGATACGCAGTATTTT
cdr3_aa: CASSSRFGGSTDTQYF

v_call: TRBV6-5
d_call: .
clone_size: .
j_call: TRBJ1-3
cdr3_nt: TGTGCCAGCAGTTACGGGCAGCACACTGGAAACACCATATATTTT
cdr3_aa: CASSYGQHTGNTIYF

v_call: TRBV9
d_call: TRBD2
clone_size: .
j_call: TRBJ2-3
cdr3_nt: TGTGCCAGCAGCGTCGGCGAGCGGGGGGGCACAGATACGCAGTATTTT
cdr3_aa: CASSVGERGGTDTQYF

v_call: TRBV4-1
d_call: TRBD2
clone_size: .
j_call: TRBJ2-1
cdr3_nt: TGCGCCAGCAGCCAAGATGGGCTAGCGGGAGCTAGGGAGCAGTTCTTC
cdr3_aa: CASSQDGLAGAREQFF

v_call: TRBV5-4
d_call: .
clone_size: once
j_call: TRBJ2-3
cdr3_nt: TGTGCCAGCAGCTTGGTGGCGGGTGGCACAGATACGCAGTATTTT
cdr3_aa: CASSLVAGGTDTQYF